This paragraph reports one T cell receptor beta chain. What it binds is not known. This entry comes from a study of OX40 agonist ivuxolimab in advanced cancers. The wider study: Of the patients, three showed partial responses, one with hepatocellular carcinoma and two with cutaneous melanoma. Study-wide findings and caveats: At doses 0.1 to 3.0 mg/kg, CD4+ and CD8+ clones expanded. Among the nonresponders, some also had low normalized T-cell clonal expansion. CD8+ T cells (on average) carried more expanded clones than CD4+ T cells.

Generated by immunoSEQ multiplex PCR, the TCRdb table keeps only in-frame clones and is missing some. The sample has around 92,000 clones, approximately 94% seen once. Per germline, CDR1 ENHRY and CDR2 SYGVKD. The CDR3 runs 15 residues. The V end was cut by 0 bases, the J end by 4 bases, with 12 bases between. The TCR comes from an adult with an advanced solid tumor such as melanoma, head and neck, liver or kidney cancer. The sequencing used CD4+ or CD8+ T cells sorted from blood, collected in a trial of the OX40 agonist ivuxolimab. V usage is TRBV10-3 and J usage is TRBJ1-2; D remains unclear. The CDR3 DNA is TGTGCCATCAGTGAGTCTTTGAGGCAGGCCTATGGCTACACCTTC. Encoded protein: CAISESLRQAYGYTF.